Below, 18 T cell receptor beta chains from the same sample are listed, as sequenced in a study of blood T cell repertoires in COVID-19. Generated by immunoSEQ multiplex PCR, the TCRdb table keeps only in-frame clones and is missing some. The sample carries 70,000 to 95,000 clones, around 88% recorded once. The sequenced sample was peripheral blood. The source of these receptors is a woman aged 80 or over with acute or convalescent COVID-19.

This clone has just one count. The CDR3 loop reads CASSLGRVNYGYTF. In DNA form, the CDR3 reads TGTGCCAGCAGCTTAGGCAGGGTGAACTATGGCTACACCTTC. The chain is built from TRBV7-9 and TRBJ1-2; tentative D call: TRBD1 (5 bases). CDR1 is SEHNR, CDR2 FQNEAQ, per germline (reference sequence). The CDR3 has 14 amino acids. The V and J ends lost 1 base and 2 bases respectively, with 8 bases between them.

V usage is TRBV18 and J usage is TRBJ2-5; TRBD2 matches at 8 bases. The germline CDR1 and CDR2 sequences are KGHSH and LQKENI. The CDR3 has 15 residues. The trim removed 5 bases at V and 0 bases at J, leaving 5 bases unmatched. This CDR3 is CASSAGTRNQETQYF. The CDR3, as DNA: TGTGCCAGCTCAGCCGGGACTAGAAACCAAGAGACCCAGTACTTC.

This clone was observed a few times. An end of the junction differs from the germline gene, which may be a read error. V usage is TRBV7-7 and J usage is TRBJ2-1, with D perhaps matching TRBD2 (6 bases). Looked up from germline, CDR1 is SSHAT and CDR2 is FNYEAQ (reference sequence). The CDR3 is 16 amino acids. The CDR3 nucleotides read TGTGCTAGCAGCTTAGGGGTTAGCGGTGGTGGCAATGAGCAGTTCTTC. Translation: CASSLGVSGGGNEQFF.

The rearrangement joins TRBV14 to TRBJ2-5; TRBD1 is a possible D gene (6 bases). Germline V lookup: CDR1 SGHDN, CDR2 FVKESK. The CDR3 contains 14 residues. V was trimmed by 3 bases and J by 4 bases, leaving 12 bases between them. CDR3 sequence: CASSHLQGGETQYF. The CDR3 DNA follows: TGTGCCAGCAGCCATTTACAGGGCGGAGAGACCCAGTACTTC.

The chain employs TRBV6-5 and TRBJ2-5; 10 bases match TRBD1. CDR1 and CDR2 (germline): MNHEY, SVGAGI. V lost 8 bases, J lost 0 bases, and 6 bases stayed unmatched. The CDR3 is 15 amino acids. The CDR3: CASPRTGGYQETQYF. CDR3 sequence (DNA): TGTGCCAGCCCTAGGACAGGGGGATACCAAGAGACCCAGTACTTC.

This chain's CDR3 is CASSHVGSGQGYYNSPLHF. Here the CDR3 DNA reads TGCGCCAGCAGCCACGTTGGTTCGGGACAGGGTTACTATAATTCACCCCTCCACTTT. The chain has TRBV4-3 and TRBJ1-6, with 9 bases that match TRBD1. The CDR3 has 19 amino acids. The V and J ends lost 3 bases and 3 bases, in that order; junction bases with no gene match: 12. Looked up from germline, CDR1 is LGHNA and CDR2 is YSLEER.

The chain has TRBV2 and TRBJ1-2, with 9 bases fitting TRBD1. The CDR3 totals 12 residues. Unmatched junction bases numbered 0, after V lost 6 bases and J lost 4 bases. Germline CDR1 and CDR2: SNHLY and FYNNEI. DNA of the CDR3: TGTGCCAGCAGGACAGGGGGCTATGGCTACACCTTC. Its translation: CASRTGGYGYTF.

Worth noting for this clone: Other DNA sequences in the sample encode the same CDR3. The CDR3 sequence is CASSPPGRGNEKLFF. The DNA of the CDR3 is TGTGCCAGCAGCCCACCAGGGCGCGGTAATGAAAAACTGTTTTTT. The chain couples TRBV7-9 to TRBJ1-4, with D tentatively TRBD1 (5 bases). Germline V CDR1 and CDR2: SEHNR, FQNEAQ (reference sequence). The CDR3 totals 15 residues. V gave up 5 bases and J gave up 4 bases, with 14 bases separating them.

V and J are TRBV20-1 and TRBJ2-5, with TRBD2 as a possible D gene (6 bases). The V and J ends lost 3 bases and 2 bases respectively, with 16 bases between them. The CDR3 is made up of 15 amino acids. CDR1 and CDR2 (germline): DFQATT, SNEGSKA (reference sequence). For the CDR3, the DNA is TGCAGTGCTAGTGGTCTGGGTCTAGCGCAAGAGACCCAGTACTTC. Its translation: CSASGLGLAQETQYF.

V is TRBV7-3 and J is TRBJ1-2; D remains unclear. The CDR3 runs to 15 residues. Germline V gene lookup returns CDR1 SGHTA and CDR2 FQGTGA. V was pared by 2 bases and J by 3 bases, with 13 bases between. The CDR3 spells CASSLDAGSDYGYTF. The CDR3 DNA reads as TGTGCCAGCAGCTTAGATGCGGGTAGTGACTATGGCTACACCTTC.

This rearrangement joins TRBV11-2 to TRBJ2-1, with 11 bases identical to TRBD2. The CDR3 spans 17 residues. Germline V gives CDR1 SGHAT, CDR2 FQNNGV. J was trimmed by 1 base and V by 4 bases; bases with no gene match: 6. The CDR3 spells CASSSERLAGSYNEQFF. The CDR3 coding sequence is TGTGCCAGCAGCTCCGAAAGACTAGCGGGATCCTACAATGAGCAGTTCTTC.

The V call is TRBV27, the J call TRBJ2-2; tentatively, D is TRBD2 (6 bases). CDR3 length equals 14 residues. V was clipped by 6 bases and J by 7 bases, with 15 bases between them. Germline CDR1 is MNHEY and CDR2 is SMNVEV (reference sequence). The CDR3 region has the DNA TGTGCCAGCAGGTCGGGGGAAGCTCGCGGGGAGCTGTTTTTT. Translating gives CASRSGEARGELFF.

This chain uses TRBV5-1 with TRBJ2-2; D is undetermined. CDR1 is SGHRS, CDR2 YFSETQ, per germline. V was cut by 2 bases and J by 1 base, with 6 bases left in between. The CDR3 spans 14 residues. CDR3 nucleotides: TGCGCCAGCAGCTTTGAGGAGAACACCGGGGAGCTGTTTTTT. Protein product: CASSFEENTGELFF.

Only one count was recorded for this clone. This chain uses TRBV27 with TRBJ1-2; the match to TRBD1 covers 7 bases. The germline CDR1 and CDR2 sequences are MNHEY and SMNVEV (reference sequence). J gave up 7 bases and V 3 bases, and 2 bases lay outside the gene matches. The CDR3 has 12 residues. CDR3 loop: CASSFAGGGYTF. CDR3 bases: TGTGCCAGCAGTTTCGCAGGGGGTGGCTACACCTTC.

The rearrangement uses TRBV6-5 and TRBJ1-1; TRBD1 agrees at 9 bases. CDR3 length equals 13 residues. Germline V CDR1 and CDR2: MNHEY, SVGAGI. V lost 6 bases and J lost 5; bases outside the gene matches: 4. The CDR3 is CASRGQGRTEAFF. The DNA of the CDR3 is TGTGCCAGCAGGGGACAGGGTCGGACTGAAGCTTTCTTT.

The V gene is TRBV7-2, the J gene TRBJ1-5; TRBD1 agrees at 9 bases. This CDR3 region has 15 residues. Germline CDR1 and CDR2: SGHTA and FQGNSA. V gave up 6 bases and J gave up 2 bases; unmatched junction bases: 5. The DNA of the CDR3 is TGTGCCAGCAGTCCCGACAGGGGGGGCAATCAGCCCCAGCATTTT. This gives the protein CASSPDRGGNQPQHF.

J is TRBJ2-1 and V is TRBV11-3; D is perhaps TRBD1 (6 bases). Trimming pared 5 bases from V and 5 bases from J, leaving 19 bases between. The CDR3 has 16 amino acids. The germline gives CDR1 SGHNT, CDR2 YENEEA. CDR3 in amino acids: CASSPEYGQIDNEQFF. The CDR3 nucleotides are TGTGCCAGCAGCCCGGAATACGGACAGATAGACAATGAGCAGTTCTTC.

V gene TRBV7-9 combines with J gene TRBJ2-1; D unresolved. The germline V gene encodes CDR1 SEHNR and CDR2 FQNEAQ (reference sequence). The length of the CDR3 is 15 residues. The V end lost 7 bases, the J end lost 0 bases, and 13 bases lay between the germline ends. The CDR3 is CASISNAASYNEQFF. The CDR3 bases are TGTGCCAGCATCTCGAACGCGGCCTCCTACAATGAGCAGTTCTTC.